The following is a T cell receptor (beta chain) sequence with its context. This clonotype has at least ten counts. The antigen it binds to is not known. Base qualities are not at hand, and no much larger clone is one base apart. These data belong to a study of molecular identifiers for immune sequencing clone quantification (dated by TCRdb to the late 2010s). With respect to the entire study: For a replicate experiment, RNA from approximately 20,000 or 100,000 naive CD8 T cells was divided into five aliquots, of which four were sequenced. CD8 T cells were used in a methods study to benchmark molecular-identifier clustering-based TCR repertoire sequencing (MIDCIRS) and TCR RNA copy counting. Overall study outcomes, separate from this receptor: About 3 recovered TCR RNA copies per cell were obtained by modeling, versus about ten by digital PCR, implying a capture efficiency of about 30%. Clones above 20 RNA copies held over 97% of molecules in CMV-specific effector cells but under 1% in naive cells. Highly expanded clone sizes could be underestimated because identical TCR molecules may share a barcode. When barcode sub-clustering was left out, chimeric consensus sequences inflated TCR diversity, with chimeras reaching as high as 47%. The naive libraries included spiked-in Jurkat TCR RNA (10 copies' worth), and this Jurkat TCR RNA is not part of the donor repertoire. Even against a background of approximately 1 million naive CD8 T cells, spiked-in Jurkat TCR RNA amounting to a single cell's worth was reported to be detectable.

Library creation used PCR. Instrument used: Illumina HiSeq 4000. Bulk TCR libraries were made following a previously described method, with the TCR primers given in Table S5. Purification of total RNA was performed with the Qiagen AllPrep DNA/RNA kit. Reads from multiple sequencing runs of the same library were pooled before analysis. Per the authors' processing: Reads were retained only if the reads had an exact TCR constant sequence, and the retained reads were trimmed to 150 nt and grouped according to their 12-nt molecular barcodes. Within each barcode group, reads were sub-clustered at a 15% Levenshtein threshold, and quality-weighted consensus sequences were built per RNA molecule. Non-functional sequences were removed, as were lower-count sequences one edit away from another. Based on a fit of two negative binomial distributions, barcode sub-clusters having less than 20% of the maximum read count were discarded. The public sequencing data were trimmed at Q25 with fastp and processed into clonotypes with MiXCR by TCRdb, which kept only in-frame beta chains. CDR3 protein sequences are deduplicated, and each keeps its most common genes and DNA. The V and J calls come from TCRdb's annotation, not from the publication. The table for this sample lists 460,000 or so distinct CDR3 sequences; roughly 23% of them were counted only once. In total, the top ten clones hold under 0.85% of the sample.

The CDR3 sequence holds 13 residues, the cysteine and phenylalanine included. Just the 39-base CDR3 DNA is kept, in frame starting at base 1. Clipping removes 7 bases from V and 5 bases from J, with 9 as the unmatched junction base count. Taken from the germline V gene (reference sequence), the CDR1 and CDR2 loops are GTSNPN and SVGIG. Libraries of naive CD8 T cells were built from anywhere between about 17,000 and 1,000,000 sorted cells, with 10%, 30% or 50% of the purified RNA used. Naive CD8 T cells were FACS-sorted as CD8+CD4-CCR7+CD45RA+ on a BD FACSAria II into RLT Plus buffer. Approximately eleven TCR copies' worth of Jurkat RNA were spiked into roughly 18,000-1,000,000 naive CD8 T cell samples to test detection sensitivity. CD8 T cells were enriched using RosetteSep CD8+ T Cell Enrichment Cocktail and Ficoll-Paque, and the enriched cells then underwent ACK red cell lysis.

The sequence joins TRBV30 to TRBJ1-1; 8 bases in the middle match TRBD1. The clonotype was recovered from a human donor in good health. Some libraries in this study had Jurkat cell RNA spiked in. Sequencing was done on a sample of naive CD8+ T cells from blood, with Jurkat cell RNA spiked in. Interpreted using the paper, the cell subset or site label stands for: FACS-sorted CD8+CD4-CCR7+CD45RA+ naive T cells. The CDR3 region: CASEDRARTEAFF. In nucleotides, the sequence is TGTGCCTCCGAGGACAGGGCTAGGACTGAAGCTTTCTTT.